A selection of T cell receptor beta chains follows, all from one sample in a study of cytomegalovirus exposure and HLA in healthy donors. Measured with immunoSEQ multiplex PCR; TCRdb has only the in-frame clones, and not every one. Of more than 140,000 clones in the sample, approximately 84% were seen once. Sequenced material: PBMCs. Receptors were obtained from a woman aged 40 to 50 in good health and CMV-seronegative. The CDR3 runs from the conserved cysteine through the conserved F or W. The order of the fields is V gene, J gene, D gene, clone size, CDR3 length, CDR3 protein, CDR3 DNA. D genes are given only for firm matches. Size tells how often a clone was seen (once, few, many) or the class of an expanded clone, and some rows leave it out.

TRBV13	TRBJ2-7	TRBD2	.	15	CASSGPGLASYEQYF	TGTGCCAGCAGTGGTCCAGGACTAGCCTCCTACGAGCAGTACTTC
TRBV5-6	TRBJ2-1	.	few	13	CASSFQIRREQFF	TGTGCCAGCAGCTTTCAAATTCGGAGGGAGCAGTTCTTC
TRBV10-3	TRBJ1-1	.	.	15	CAISVTPGEDTEAFF	TGTGCCATCAGTGTAACCCCGGGGGAGGACACTGAAGCTTTCTTT
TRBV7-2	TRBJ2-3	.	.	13	CASRLGGADTQYF	TGTGCCAGCAGGTTGGGGGGAGCAGATACGCAGTATTTT
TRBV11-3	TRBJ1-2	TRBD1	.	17	CASSVYRDSVLYYGYTF	TGTGCCAGCAGCGTGTACCGGGACAGCGTTTTATACTATGGCTACACCTTC
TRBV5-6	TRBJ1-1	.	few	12	CASSWSDTEAFF	TGTGCCAGCAGCTGGAGCGACACTGAAGCTTTCTTT
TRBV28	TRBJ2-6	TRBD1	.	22	CASSISILAGQGALPGANVLTF	TGTGCCAGCAGTATTTCCATCCTAGCGGGACAGGGGGCGCTTCCTGGGGCCAACGTCCTGACTTTC
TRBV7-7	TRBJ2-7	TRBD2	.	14	CASSLLAGEGEQYF	TGTGCCAGCAGCTTGCTTGCGGGAGAGGGCGAGCAGTACTTC
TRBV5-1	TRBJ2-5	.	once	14	CASSLGHPPETQYF	TGCGCCAGCAGCTTGGGGCACCCGCCAGAGACCCAGTACTTC
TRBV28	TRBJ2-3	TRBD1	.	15	CASSLGGQGADTQYF	TGTGCCAGCAGTTTAGGGGGACAGGGAGCAGATACGCAGTATTTT
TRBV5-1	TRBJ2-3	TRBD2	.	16	CASSLEPSGSTDTQYF	TGCGCCAGCAGCTTGGAACCTAGCGGTAGCACAGATACGCAGTATTTT
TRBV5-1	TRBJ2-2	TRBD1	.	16	CASRPGTGTNTGELFF	TGCGCCAGCAGGCCCGGGACAGGGACGAACACCGGGGAGCTGTTTTTT
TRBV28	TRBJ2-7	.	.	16	CASKRGSWGLPYEQYF	TGTGCCAGCAAACGCGGCTCGTGGGGCCTACCTTACGAGCAGTACTTC
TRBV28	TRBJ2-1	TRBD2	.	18	CASSLVPRLAAAYNEQFF	TGTGCCAGCAGTTTAGTCCCCCGACTAGCAGCAGCTTACAATGAGCAGTTCTTC
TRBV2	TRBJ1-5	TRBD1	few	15	CASSGDRPSNQPQHF	TGTGCCAGCAGTGGGGACAGACCTAGCAATCAGCCCCAGCATTTT
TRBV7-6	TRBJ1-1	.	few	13	CASSSQIGSEAFF	TGTGCCAGCAGCTCTCAAATAGGGAGTGAGGCTTTCTTT
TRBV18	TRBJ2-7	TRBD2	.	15	CASSPTSGSYYEQYF	TGTGCCAGCTCACCCACTAGCGGGAGTTACTACGAGCAGTACTTC
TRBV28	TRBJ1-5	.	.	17	CASAQQTRTVVNQPQHF	TGTGCCAGCGCCCAGCAAACAAGGACAGTGGTCAATCAGCCCCAGCATTTT
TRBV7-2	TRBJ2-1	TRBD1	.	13	CAGGQGGYNEQFF	TGTGCCGGAGGACAGGGGGGTTACAATGAGCAGTTCTTC
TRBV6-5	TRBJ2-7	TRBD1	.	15	CASSYPGTGGYEQYF	TGTGCCAGCAGTTACCCCGGGACAGGGGGATACGAGCAGTACTTC
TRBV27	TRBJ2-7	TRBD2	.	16	CASSLARLAGISEQYF	TGTGCCAGCAGTCTTGCGAGACTAGCGGGTATCTCCGAGCAGTACTTC
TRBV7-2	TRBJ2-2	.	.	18	CASSLDPFRTRLTGELFF	TGTGCCAGCAGCTTAGACCCCTTTAGGACAAGATTAACCGGGGAGCTGTTTTTT
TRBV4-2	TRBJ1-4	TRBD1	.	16	CASSQVQDRGNEKLFF	TGTGCCAGCAGCCAAGTTCAAGACAGGGGAAATGAAAAACTGTTTTTT
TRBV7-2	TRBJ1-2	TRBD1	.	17	CASSHMRQGAQGYGYTF	TGTGCCAGCAGCCATATGAGACAGGGGGCGCAGGGCTATGGCTACACCTTC
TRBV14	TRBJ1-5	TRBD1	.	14	CASSPGQGNQPQHF	TGTGCCAGCAGCCCAGGACAGGGGAATCAGCCCCAGCATTTT
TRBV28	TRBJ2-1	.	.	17	CASSLPPENWESNEQFF	TGTGCCAGCAGTCTCCCACCCGAAAACTGGGAGAGTAATGAGCAGTTCTTC
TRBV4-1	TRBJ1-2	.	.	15	CASSQAAGSTYGYTF	TGCGCCAGCAGCCAAGCGGCAGGGTCAACCTATGGCTACACCTTC
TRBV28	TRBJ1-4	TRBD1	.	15	CASRPDRAPNEKLFF	TGTGCCAGCAGACCCGACAGGGCGCCAAATGAAAAACTGTTTTTT
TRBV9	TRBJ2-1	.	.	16	CASSDLRTGGYNEQFF	TGTGCCAGCAGCGACCTACGGACAGGAGGGTACAATGAGCAGTTCTTC
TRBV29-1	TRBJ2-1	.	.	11	CSVAAQGWPFF	TGCAGCGTTGCGGCACAGGGATGGCCGTTCTTC
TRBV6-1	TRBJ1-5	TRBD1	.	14	CASREGALDQPQHF	TGTGCCAGCAGAGAGGGGGCTCTAGATCAGCCCCAGCATTTT
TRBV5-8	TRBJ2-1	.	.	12	CASSLASYEQFF	TGTGCCAGCAGCTTGGCGTCGTATGAGCAGTTCTTC
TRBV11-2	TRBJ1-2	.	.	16	CASSLVYRGADYGYTF	TGTGCCAGCAGCTTAGTATATCGGGGGGCTGACTATGGCTACACCTTC
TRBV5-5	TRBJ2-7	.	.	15	CASSLTGQSLYEQYF	TGTGCCAGCAGCTTGACAGGACAGTCGTTGTACGAGCAGTACTTC